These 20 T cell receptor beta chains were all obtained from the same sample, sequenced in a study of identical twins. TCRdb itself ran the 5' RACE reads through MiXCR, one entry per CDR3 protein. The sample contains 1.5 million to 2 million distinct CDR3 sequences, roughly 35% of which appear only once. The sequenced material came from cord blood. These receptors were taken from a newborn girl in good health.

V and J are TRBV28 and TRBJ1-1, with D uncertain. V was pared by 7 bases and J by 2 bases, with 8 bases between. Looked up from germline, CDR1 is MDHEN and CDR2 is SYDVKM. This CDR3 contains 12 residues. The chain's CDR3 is CASILTNTEAFF. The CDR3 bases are TGTGCCAGCATTTTGACAAACACTGAAGCTTTCTTT.

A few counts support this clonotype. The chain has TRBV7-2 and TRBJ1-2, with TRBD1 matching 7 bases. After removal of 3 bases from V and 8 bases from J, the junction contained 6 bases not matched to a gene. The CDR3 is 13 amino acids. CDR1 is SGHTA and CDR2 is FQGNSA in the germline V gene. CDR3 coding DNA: TGTGCCAGCAGCTTGGGACAGCGAACGGGCTACACCTTC. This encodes CASSLGQRTGYTF.

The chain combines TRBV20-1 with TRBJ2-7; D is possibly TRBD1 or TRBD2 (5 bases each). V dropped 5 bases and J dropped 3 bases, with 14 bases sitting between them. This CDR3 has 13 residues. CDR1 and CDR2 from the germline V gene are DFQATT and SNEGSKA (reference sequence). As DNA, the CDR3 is TGCAGTGCTCTTAGCGAGGGGCTCTACGAGCAGTACTTC. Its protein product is CSALSEGLYEQYF.

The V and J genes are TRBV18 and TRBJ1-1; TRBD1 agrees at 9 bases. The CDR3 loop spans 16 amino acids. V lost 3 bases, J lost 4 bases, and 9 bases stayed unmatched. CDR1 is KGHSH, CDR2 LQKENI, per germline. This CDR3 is CASSPIQGAGGTEAFF. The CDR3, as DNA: TGTGCCAGCTCACCGATACAGGGGGCCGGTGGCACTGAAGCTTTCTTT.

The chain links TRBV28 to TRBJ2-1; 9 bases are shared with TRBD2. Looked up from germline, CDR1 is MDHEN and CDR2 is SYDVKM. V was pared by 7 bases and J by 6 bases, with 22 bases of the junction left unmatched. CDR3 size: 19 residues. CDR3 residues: CASTRHRLRAGGPANEQFF. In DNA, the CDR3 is TGTGCCAGCACCAGACACCGGCTAAGGGCGGGAGGGCCAGCCAATGAGCAGTTCTTC.

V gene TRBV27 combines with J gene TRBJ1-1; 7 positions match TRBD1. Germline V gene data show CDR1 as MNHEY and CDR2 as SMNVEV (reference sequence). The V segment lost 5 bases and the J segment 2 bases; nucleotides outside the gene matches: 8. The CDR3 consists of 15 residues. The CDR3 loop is CASSPPTGRNTEAFF. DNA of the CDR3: TGTGCCAGCAGTCCCCCGACAGGGCGTAACACTGAAGCTTTCTTT.

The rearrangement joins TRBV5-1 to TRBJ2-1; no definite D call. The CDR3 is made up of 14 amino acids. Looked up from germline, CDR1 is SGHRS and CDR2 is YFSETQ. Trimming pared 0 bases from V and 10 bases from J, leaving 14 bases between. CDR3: CASSLAVSSYEQFF. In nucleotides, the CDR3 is TGCGCCAGCAGCTTGGCCGTAAGCTCCTACGAGCAGTTCTTC.

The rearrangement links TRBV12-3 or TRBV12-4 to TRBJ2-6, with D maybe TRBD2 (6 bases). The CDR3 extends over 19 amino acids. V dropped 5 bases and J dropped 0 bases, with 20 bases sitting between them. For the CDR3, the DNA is TGTGCCAGCAGTCCTGGGACTTATAGGGCCCTCTCTGGGGCCAACGTCCTGACTTTC. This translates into CASSPGTYRALSGANVLTF.

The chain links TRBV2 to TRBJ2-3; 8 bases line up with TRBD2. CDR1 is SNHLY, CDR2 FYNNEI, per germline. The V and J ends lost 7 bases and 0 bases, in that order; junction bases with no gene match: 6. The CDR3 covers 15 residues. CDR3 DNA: TGTGCCAGCAAAAGGTCTAGCGGGAGCACAGATACGCAGTATTTT. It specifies CASKRSSGSTDTQYF. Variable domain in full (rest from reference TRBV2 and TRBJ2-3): EPEVTQTPSHQVTQMGQEVILRCVPISNHLYFYWYRQILGQKVEFLVSFYNNEISEKSEIFDDQFSVERPDGSNFTLKIRSTKLEDSAMYFCASKRSSGSTDTQYFGPGTRLTVL.

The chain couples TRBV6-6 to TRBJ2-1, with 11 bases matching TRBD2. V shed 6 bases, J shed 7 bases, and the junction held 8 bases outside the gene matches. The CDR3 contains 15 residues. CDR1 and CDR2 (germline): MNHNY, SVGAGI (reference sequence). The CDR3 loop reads CASRTTSGRSNEQFF. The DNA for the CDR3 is TGTGCCAGCAGGACAACTAGCGGGAGAAGTAATGAGCAGTTCTTC.

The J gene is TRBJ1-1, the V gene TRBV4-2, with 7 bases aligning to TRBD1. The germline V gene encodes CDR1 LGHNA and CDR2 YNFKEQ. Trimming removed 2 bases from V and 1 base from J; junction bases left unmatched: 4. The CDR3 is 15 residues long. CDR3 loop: CASSQPDRENTEAFF. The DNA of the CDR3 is TGTGCCAGCAGCCAACCCGACAGGGAGAACACTGAAGCTTTCTTT.

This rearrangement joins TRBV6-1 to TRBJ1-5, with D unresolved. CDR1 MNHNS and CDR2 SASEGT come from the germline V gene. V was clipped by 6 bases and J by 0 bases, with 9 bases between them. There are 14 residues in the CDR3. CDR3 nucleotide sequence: TGTGCCAGCAGGGGGTACGATAGCAATCAGCCCCAGCATTTT. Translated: CASRGYDSNQPQHF.

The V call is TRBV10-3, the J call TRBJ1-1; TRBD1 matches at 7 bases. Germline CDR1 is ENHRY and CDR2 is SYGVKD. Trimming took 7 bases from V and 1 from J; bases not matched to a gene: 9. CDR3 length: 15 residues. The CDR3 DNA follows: TGTGCCATCAAGGGGCCGGGACAGAGGAACACTGAAGCTTTCTTT. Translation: CAIKGPGQRNTEAFF.

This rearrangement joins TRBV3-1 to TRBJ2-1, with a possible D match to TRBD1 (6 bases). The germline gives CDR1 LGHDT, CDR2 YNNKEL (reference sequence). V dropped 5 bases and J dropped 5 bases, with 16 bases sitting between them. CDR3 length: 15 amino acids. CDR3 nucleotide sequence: TGTGCCAGCAGCAAGGGGGACACGGGAAACAATGAGCAGTTCTTC. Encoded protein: CASSKGDTGNNEQFF.

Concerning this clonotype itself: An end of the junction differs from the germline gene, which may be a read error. The CDR3 is CASSYEASQGFTDTRYF. The CDR3 DNA sequence: TGTGCCAGCAGTTACGAGGCCAGCCAAGGATTCACAGATACGCGGTATTTT. This chain uses TRBV6-5 with TRBJ2-3; no reliable D call. This CDR3 is 17 amino acids long. Germline V gene data show CDR1 as MNHEY and CDR2 as SVGAGI.

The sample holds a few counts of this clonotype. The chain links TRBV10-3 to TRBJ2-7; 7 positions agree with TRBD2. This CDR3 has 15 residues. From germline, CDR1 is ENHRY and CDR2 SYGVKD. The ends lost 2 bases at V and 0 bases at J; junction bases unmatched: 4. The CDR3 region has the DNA TGTGCCATCAGTGAGATCCTAGCGGCCTCCTACGAGCAGTACTTC. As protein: CAISEILAASYEQYF.

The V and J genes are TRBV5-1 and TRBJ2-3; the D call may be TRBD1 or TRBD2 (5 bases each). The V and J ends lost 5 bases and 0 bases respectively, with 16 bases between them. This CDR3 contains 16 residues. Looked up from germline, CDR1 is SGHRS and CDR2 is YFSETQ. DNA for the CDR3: TGCGCCAGCAGAATAGTAACGGGGCCTAGCACAGATACGCAGTATTTT. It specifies CASRIVTGPSTDTQYF. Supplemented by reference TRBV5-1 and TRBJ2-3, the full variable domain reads KAGVTQTPRYLIKTRGQQVTLSCSPISGHRSVSWYQQTPGQGLQFLFEYFSETQRNKGNFPGRFSGRQFSNSRSEMNVSTLELGDSALYLCASRIVTGPSTDTQYFGPGTRLTVL.

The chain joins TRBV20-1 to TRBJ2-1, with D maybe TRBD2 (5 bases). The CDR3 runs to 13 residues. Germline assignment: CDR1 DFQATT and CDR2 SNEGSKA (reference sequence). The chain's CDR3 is CSAGPLEYNEQFF. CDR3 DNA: TGCAGCGCTGGACCACTAGAGTACAATGAGCAGTTCTTC.

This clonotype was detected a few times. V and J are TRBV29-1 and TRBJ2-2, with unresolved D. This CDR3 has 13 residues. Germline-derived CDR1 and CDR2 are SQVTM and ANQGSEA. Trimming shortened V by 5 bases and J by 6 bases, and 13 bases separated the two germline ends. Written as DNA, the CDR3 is TGCAGCGTTTCTTGGGGTCGGTCCGGGGAGCTGTTTTTT. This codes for CSVSWGRSGELFF.

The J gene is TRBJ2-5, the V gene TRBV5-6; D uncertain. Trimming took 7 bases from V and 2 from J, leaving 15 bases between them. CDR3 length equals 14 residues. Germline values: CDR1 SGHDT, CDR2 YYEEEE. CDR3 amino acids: CASGFGVGQETQYF. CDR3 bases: TGTGCCAGCGGATTTGGGGTTGGGCAAGAGACCCAGTACTTC.